This T cell receptor beta chain was recorded in a study of siplizumab effects on memory and regulatory T cells. Some 94,000 TCR templates underwent assay in every sample. TCRdb's copy holds only in-frame clones and misses some; the assay was immunoSEQ multiplex PCR. This sample has around 110,000 clones, with around 94% found just once. CDR1 and CDR2 (germline): SGHDT, YYEEEE. This CDR3 comprises 12 residues. The junction had 4 bases not matched to a gene; V was cut back by 4 bases and J by 6 bases. The sequence was obtained from a human donor in good health. The sequenced material came from non-Treg CD4+ T cells sorted from blood. This sequence joins TRBV5-6 and TRBJ2-7; 7 bases are a match to TRBD1. CDR3 in DNA: TGTGCCAGCAGCCAGACAGGGACCGAGCAGTACTTC. Protein sequence: CASSQTGTEQYF.